This entry lists 13 T cell receptor beta chains sequenced from one sample in a study of cytomegalovirus exposure and HLA in healthy donors. Primers for the PCR totalled 60 Vbeta and 13 Jbeta. Some clones are missing from TCRdb's copy, which holds only in-frame ones; the method was immunoSEQ multiplex PCR. The sample records roughly 99,000 clones, about 80% being singletons. Material: PBMCs. The origin of the receptors is a male donor in good health and CMV-seropositive.

The V and J genes are TRBV9 and TRBJ2-2, with a weak D call TRBD2 (5 bases). CDR3 size: 16 residues. V lost 1 base to trimming and J lost 3 bases, with 13 bases between them. Germline V gives CDR1 SGDLS, CDR2 YYNGEE. CDR3 DNA sequence: TGTGCCAGCAGCGTAACGGGGTCCGGGGACACCGGGGAGCTGTTTTTT. It specifies CASSVTGSGDTGELFF.

The count of this clone is one. The chain combines TRBV7-2 with TRBJ1-2; 9 bases are shared with TRBD1. V lost 5 bases and J lost 8; bases outside the gene matches: 12. The CDR3 sequence is 15 residues long. The V gene's germline CDR1 is SGHTA and CDR2 FQGNSA. DNA for the CDR3: TGTGCCAGCAGCCCGGGGGACAGGGAATATTTCGGCTACACCTTC. It encodes CASSPGDREYFGYTF.

The rearrangement links TRBV19 to TRBJ1-1; a weak D match, TRBD1 (5 bases). The V end lost 3 bases, the J end lost 5 bases, and 7 bases lay between the germline ends. There are 12 residues in the CDR3. Germline V gene data show CDR1 as LNHDA and CDR2 as SQIVND (reference sequence). The CDR3 here is CASSMGGTEAFF. CDR3 nucleotide sequence: TGTGCCAGTAGTATGGGGGGGACTGAAGCTTTCTTT.

The rearrangement uses TRBV29-1 and TRBJ1-1; D may be TRBD1 (5 bases). The V end lost 6 bases, the J end lost 7 bases, and 6 bases lay between the germline ends. CDR3 length: 9 residues. Per the germline V gene, CDR1 is SQVTM and CDR2 is ANQGSEA. DNA of the CDR3: TGCAGCGTGGGGGGTGAAGCTTTCTTT. Amino acid sequence: CSVGGEAFF. The full variable domain, its missing parts supplied by reference TRBV29-1 and TRBJ1-1, is SAVISQKPSRDICQRGTSLTIQCQVDSQVTMMFWYRQQPGQSLTLIATANQGSEATYESGFVIDKFPISRPNLTFSTLTVSNMSPEDSSIYLCSVGGEAFFGQGTRLTVV.

This chain joins TRBV5-6 and TRBJ2-6, with 7 bases matching TRBD1. Germline V lookup: CDR1 SGHDT, CDR2 YYEEEE. The CDR3 length is 16 residues. V lost 6 bases and J lost 3; bases outside the gene matches: 9. CDR3 DNA: TGTGCCAGCACCACGCAGGGGGTCGGTGGGGCCAACGTCCTGACTTTC. It yields the protein CASTTQGVGGANVLTF.

V gene TRBV7-2 combines with J gene TRBJ1-5; no clear D gene. The CDR3 has 16 amino acids. V lost 5 bases, J lost 2 bases, and 16 bases lay in between. The germline V gene has CDR1 SGHTA and CDR2 FQGNSA. The CDR3 sequence is CASSPRVRGGNQPQHF. The CDR3 DNA reads TGTGCCAGCAGCCCTAGGGTGCGGGGTGGCAATCAGCCCCAGCATTTT.

This clone has only a few counts. In DNA form, the CDR3 reads TGTGCCAGCAATCCGCGACAGAATTCACCCCTCCACTTT. This translates into CASNPRQNSPLHF. This rearrangement joins TRBV6-5 to TRBJ1-6, with D perhaps matching TRBD1 (5 bases). The CDR3 totals 13 residues. Looked up from germline, CDR1 is MNHEY and CDR2 is SVGAGI. Trimming took off 7 bases at V and 7 bases at J, with 11 bases between the two ends.

The chain is built from TRBV19 and TRBJ1-5; D perhaps matches TRBD1 (5 bases). Germline assignment: CDR1 LNHDA and CDR2 SQIVND (reference sequence). The CDR3 extends over 14 amino acids. Trimming took off 6 bases at V and 7 bases at J, with 16 bases between the two ends. The CDR3 coding sequence is TGTGCCAGTAGCAAAAGGGGATTGTGGCAGCCCCAGCATTTT. It specifies CASSKRGLWQPQHF.

The chain has TRBV7-2 and TRBJ2-5, with 11 bases that match TRBD2. CDR3 length equals 16 residues. Germline V gene data show CDR1 as SGHTA and CDR2 as FQGNSA. J was trimmed by 2 bases and V by 3 bases; bases with no gene match: 5. CDR3 sequence reads: CASSFSSGGPQETQYF. In DNA form, the CDR3 reads TGTGCCAGCAGCTTCTCTAGCGGGGGGCCGCAAGAGACCCAGTACTTC.

The chain carries TRBV7-9 and TRBJ2-1, with 11 bases matching TRBD1. This CDR3 has 15 residues. Losses at the gene ends were 2 bases for V and 6 bases for J; bases not matched to a gene: 3. Germline assignment: CDR1 SEHNR and CDR2 FQNEAQ (reference sequence). The CDR3, as DNA: TGTGCCAGCAGCTTACTTGGGACAGGGGGCAATGAGCAGTTCTTC. It yields the protein CASSLLGTGGNEQFF.

The chain uses TRBV4-1 and TRBJ1-1, with 7 positions matching TRBD1. Germline V gives CDR1 MGHRA, CDR2 YSYEKL. There are 15 residues in the CDR3. V lost 3 bases and J lost 6; bases outside the gene matches: 10. The CDR3: CASSQEAGGGPEAFF. The CDR3 DNA is TGCGCCAGCAGCCAGGAGGCAGGGGGAGGCCCTGAAGCTTTCTTT.

This chain links TRBV7-9 with TRBJ1-2; 11 bases are shared with TRBD1. CDR3 size: 13 residues. Germline lookup yields CDR1 SEHNR and CDR2 FQNEAQ (reference sequence). After removal of 5 bases from V and 7 bases from J, the junction contained 3 bases not matched to a gene. For the CDR3, the DNA is TGTGCCAGCAGCCAAGGGACAGGGGGTGGCTACACCTTC. This translates into CASSQGTGGGYTF.

The chain recombines TRBV7-2 with TRBJ2-7, with TRBD1 as a possible D gene (6 bases). V was clipped by 4 bases and J by 12 bases, with 16 bases between them. CDR3 length equals 12 residues. Germline V gene data show CDR1 as SGHTA and CDR2 as FQGNSA. The CDR3 sequence: CASSYSGEQWYF. The CDR3 DNA reads TGTGCCAGCAGCTACTCAGGGGAGCAGTGGTACTTC.